These T cell receptor beta chains were read from a single sample in a study of Graves' ophthalmopathy and Graves' hyperthyroidism. TCRdb reprocessed the multiplex PCR reads with MiXCR, giving one entry per CDR3 protein. In the table there are some 400,000 distinct CDR3 sequences, approximately 20% of which are singletons. The sample was peripheral blood. The source of these receptors is a woman under 30 with Graves' ophthalmopathy. The CDR3 runs from the conserved cysteine through the conserved F or W. The order of the fields is D gene, V gene, J gene, clone size, CDR3 DNA, CDR3 protein. The D gene is left open where the match is weak. A row's size may be missing; if present it is once, few, many or a size class.

-	TRBV27	TRBJ2-5	many	TGTGCCAGCAGCTGGTACCAAGAGACCCAGTACTTC	CASSWYQETQYF
TRBD2	TRBV9	TRBJ2-5	many	TGTGCCAGCAGCGTAGACTCTTGGCTAGCGGGGGGAGTAGAGACCCAGTACTTC	CASSVDSWLAGGVETQYF
-	TRBV27	TRBJ2-7	many	TGTGCCAGCAGCCGCGACAGGCGGAGCTCCTACGAGCAGTACTTC	CASSRDRRSSYEQYF
-	TRBV27	TRBJ1-1	few	TGTGCCAGCAGTTATCTGGGAAATAGCGATGACCTGAACACTGAAGCTTTCTTT	CASSYLGNSDDLNTEAFF
TRBD1	TRBV6-7	TRBJ1-5	many	TGTGCCAGTGGGACAGGGGCCCACCTTATCCGGCCCCAGCATTTT	CASGTGAHLIRPQHF
-	TRBV6-5	TRBJ2-5	many	TGTGCCAGCAGTTTTCGGGCCCAAGAGACCCAGTACTTC	CASSFRAQETQYF
-	TRBV2	TRBJ1-1	few	TGTGCCAGCAGCCTCCGCGACAGGCGGAGTGAAGCTTTCTTT	CASSLRDRRSEAFF
-	TRBV6-1	TRBJ2-2	many	TGTGCCAGCGGCAGGGGGGTAAACACCGGGGAGCTGTTTTTT	CASGRGVNTGELFF
-	TRBV12-3/TRBV12-4	TRBJ1-1	-	TGTGCCAGCAGGAGGGGACCGTTGAACACTGAAGCTTTCTTT	CASRRGPLNTEAFF
-	TRBV12-3/TRBV12-4	TRBJ2-5	many	TGTGCCAGCAGCAGGGGGGGCGGGAAGTACCAAGAGACCCAGTACTTC	CASSRGGGKYQETQYF
-	TRBV30	TRBJ1-1	many	TGTGCCTGGAGAAAGGCCAGGGTGTATGCTTTCTTT	CAWRKARVYAFF
TRBD1	TRBV12-3/TRBV12-4	TRBJ1-5	-	TGTGCCAGCAGCCCATGGGACAGGGGTACGGGTCAGCCCCAGCATTTT	CASSPWDRGTGQPQHF
TRBD1	TRBV29-1	TRBJ1-1	many	TGCAGCGCTAGCACGGGACAGGGGACTGAAGCTTTCTTT	CSASTGQGTEAFF
-	TRBV7-6	TRBJ2-7	many	TGTGCCAGCAGCCGCGTAGAAGATTACGAGCAGTACTTC	CASSRVEDYEQYF
TRBD1	TRBV6-2/TRBV6-3	TRBJ1-1	many	TGTGCCAGCAGTGACAGGGTACCTCACTTT	CASSDRVPHF